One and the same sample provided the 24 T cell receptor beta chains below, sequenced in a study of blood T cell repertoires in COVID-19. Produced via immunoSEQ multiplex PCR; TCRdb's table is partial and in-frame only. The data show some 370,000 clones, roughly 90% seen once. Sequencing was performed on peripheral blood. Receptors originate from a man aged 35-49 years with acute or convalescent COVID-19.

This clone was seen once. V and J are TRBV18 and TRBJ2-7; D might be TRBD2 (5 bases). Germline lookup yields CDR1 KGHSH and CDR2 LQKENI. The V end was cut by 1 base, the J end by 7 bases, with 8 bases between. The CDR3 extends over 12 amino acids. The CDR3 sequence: CASSPRTGEQYF. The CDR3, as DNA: TGTGCCAGCTCACCACGGACGGGGGAGCAGTACTTC.

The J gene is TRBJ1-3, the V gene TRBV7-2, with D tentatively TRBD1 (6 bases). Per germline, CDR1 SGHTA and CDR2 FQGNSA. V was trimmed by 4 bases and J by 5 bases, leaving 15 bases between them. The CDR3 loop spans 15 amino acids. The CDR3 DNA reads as TGTGCCAGCAGCTCTTATCAGGGGTTGCGAAACACCATATATTTT. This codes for CASSSYQGLRNTIYF.

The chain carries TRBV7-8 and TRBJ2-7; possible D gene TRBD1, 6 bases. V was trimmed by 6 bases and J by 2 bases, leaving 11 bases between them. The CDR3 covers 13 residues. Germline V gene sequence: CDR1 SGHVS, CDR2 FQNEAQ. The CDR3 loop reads CASRSAGAYEQYF. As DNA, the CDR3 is TGTGCCAGCAGATCCGCAGGGGCCTACGAGCAGTACTTC.

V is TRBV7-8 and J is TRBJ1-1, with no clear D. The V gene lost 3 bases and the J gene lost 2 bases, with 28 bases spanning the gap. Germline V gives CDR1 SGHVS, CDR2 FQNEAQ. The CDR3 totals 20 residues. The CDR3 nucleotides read TGTGCCAGCAGCTTGCGTCGGTGGGCGCGGGAATCCCAGCCCAACACTGAAGCTTTCTTT. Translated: CASSLRRWARESQPNTEAFF.

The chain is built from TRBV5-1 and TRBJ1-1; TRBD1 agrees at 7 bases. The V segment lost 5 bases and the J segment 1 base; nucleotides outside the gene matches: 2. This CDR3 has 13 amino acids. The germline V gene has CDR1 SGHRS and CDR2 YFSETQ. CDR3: CASSGTENTEAFF. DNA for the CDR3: TGCGCCAGCAGTGGGACAGAGAACACTGAAGCTTTCTTT.

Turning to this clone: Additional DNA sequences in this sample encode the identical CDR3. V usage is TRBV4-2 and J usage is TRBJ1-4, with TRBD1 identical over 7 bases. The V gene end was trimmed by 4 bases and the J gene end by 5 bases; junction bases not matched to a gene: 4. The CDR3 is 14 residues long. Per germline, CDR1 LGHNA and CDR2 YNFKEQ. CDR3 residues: CASSPGTANEKLFF. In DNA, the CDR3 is TGTGCCAGCAGCCCAGGGACAGCGAATGAAAAACTGTTTTTT.

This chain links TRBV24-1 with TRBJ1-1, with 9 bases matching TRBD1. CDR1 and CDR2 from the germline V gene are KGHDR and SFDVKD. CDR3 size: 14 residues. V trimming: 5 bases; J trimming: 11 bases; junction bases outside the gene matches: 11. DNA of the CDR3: TGTGCCACCAGTGGACAGGGGGGGAAGACAGGGGCTTTCTTT. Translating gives CATSGQGGKTGAFF.

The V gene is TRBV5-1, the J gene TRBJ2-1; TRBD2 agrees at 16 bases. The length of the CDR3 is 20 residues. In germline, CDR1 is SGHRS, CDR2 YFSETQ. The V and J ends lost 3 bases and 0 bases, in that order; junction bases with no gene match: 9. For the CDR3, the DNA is TGCGCCAGCAGCTCGGGACCGGGACTAGCGGGAGGGTTCTCCTACAATGAGCAGTTCTTC. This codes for CASSSGPGLAGGFSYNEQFF.

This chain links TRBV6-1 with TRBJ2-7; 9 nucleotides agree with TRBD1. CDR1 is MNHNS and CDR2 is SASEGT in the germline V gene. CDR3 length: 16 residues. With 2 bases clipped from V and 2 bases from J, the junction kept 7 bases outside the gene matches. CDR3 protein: CASSEMAGTGTYEQYF. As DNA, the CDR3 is TGTGCCAGCAGTGAAATGGCCGGGACAGGGACCTACGAGCAGTACTTC.

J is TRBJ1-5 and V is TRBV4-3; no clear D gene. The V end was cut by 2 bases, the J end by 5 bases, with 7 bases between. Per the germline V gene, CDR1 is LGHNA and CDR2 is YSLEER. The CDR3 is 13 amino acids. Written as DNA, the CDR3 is TGCGCCAGCAGCCAATCACGGGATCAGCCCCAGCATTTT. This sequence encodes CASSQSRDQPQHF.

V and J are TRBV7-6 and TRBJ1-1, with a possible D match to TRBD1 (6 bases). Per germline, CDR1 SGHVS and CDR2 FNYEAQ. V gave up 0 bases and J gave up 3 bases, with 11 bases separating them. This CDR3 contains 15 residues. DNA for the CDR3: TGTGCCAGCAGCTTAGCCCGGGACAAGCACACTGAAGCTTTCTTT. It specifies CASSLARDKHTEAFF.

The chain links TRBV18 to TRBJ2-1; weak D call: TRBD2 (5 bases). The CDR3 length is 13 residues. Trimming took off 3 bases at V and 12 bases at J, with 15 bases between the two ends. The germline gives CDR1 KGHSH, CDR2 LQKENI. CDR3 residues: CASSPREGMMQFF. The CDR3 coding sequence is TGTGCCAGCTCACCCCGAGAGGGTATGATGCAGTTCTTC.

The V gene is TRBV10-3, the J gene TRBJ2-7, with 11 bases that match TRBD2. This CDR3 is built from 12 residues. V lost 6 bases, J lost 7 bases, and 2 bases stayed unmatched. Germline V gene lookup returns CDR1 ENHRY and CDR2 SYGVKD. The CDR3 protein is CAISRLAGEQYF. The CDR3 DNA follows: TGTGCCATCAGCCGACTAGCGGGAGAGCAGTACTTC.

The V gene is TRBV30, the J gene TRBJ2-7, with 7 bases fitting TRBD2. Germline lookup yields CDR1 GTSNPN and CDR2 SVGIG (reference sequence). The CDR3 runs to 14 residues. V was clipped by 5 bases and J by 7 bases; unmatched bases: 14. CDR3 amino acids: CAWEPGLQSREQYF. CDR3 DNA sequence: TGTGCCTGGGAGCCGGGACTACAGTCTCGGGAGCAGTACTTC. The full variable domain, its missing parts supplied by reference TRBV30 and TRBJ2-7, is SQTIHQWPATLVQPVGSPLSLECTVEGTSNPNLYWYRQAAGRGLQLLFYSVGIGQISSEVPQNLSASRPQDRQFILSSKKLLLSDSGFYLCAWEPGLQSREQYFGPGTRLTVT.

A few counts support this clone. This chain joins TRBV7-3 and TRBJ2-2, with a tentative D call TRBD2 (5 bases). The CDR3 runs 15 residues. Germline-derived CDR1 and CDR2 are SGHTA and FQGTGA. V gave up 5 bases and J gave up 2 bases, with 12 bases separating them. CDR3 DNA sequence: TGTGCCAGCAGCAAGCTCGGGGAAAACACCGGGGAGCTGTTTTTT. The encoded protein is CASSKLGENTGELFF.

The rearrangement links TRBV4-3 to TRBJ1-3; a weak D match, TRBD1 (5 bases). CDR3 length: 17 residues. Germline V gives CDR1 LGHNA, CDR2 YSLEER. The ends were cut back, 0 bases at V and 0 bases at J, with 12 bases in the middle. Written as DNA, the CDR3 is TGCGCCAGCAGCCAAGAACCCCAGGGAAACTCTGGAAACACCATATATTTT. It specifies CASSQEPQGNSGNTIYF.

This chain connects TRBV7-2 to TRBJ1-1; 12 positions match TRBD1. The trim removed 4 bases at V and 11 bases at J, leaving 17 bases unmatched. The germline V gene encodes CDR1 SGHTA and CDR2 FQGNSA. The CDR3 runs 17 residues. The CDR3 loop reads CASSSARDRGPRRSAFF. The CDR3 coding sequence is TGTGCCAGCAGCTCTGCCCGGGACAGGGGGCCCCGTCGGTCGGCTTTCTTT.

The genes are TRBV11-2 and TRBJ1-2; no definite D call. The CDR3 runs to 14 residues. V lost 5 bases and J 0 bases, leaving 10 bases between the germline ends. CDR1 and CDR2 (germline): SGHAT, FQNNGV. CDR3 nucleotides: TGTGCCAGCAGCCCCGACGGAGCTAACTATGGCTACACCTTC. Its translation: CASSPDGANYGYTF. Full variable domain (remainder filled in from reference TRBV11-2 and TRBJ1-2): EAGVAQSPRYKIIEKRQSVAFWCNPISGHATLYWYQQILGQGPKLLIQFQNNGVVDDSQLPKDRFSAERLKGVDSTLKIQPAKLEDSAVYLCASSPDGANYGYTFGSGTRLTVV.

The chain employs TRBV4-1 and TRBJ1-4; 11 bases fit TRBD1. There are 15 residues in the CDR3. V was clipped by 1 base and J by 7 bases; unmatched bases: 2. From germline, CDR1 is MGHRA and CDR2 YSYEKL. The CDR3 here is CASSQGGTGGEKLFF. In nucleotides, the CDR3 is TGCGCCAGCAGCCAAGGTGGGACAGGGGGTGAAAAACTGTTTTTT.

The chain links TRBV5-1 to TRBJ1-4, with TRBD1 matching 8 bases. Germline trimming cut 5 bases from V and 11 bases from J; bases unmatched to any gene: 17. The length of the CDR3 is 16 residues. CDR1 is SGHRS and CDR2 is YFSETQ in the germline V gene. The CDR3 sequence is CASSPQGAREYGKLFF. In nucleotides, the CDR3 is TGCGCCAGCAGTCCTCAGGGGGCGCGGGAGTACGGGAAACTGTTTTTT.

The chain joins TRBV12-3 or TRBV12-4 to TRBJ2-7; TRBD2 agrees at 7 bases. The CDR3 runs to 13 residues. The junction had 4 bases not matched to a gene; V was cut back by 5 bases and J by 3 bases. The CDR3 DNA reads TGTGCCAGCAGTCCGGGAGGTCACTACGAGCAGTACTTC. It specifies CASSPGGHYEQYF.

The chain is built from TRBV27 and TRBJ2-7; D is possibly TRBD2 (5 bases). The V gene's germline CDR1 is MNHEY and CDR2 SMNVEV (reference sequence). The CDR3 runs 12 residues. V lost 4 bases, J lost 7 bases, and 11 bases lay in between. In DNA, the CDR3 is TGTGCCAGCAGTTCAGGACGGGGAGAGCAGTACTTC. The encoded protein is CASSSGRGEQYF.

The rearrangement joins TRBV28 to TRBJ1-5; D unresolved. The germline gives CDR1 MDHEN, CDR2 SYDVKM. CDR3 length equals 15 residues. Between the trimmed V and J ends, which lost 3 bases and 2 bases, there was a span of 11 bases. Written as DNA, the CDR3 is TGTGCCAGCAGTTTTCGGTATCGGGGCAATCAGCCCCAGCATTTT. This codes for CASSFRYRGNQPQHF.

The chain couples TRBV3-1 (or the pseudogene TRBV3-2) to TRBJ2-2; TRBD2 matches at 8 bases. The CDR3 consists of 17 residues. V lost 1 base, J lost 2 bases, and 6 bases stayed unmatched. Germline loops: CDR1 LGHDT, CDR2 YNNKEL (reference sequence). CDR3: CASSQGNGRANTGELFF. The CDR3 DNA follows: TGTGCCAGCAGCCAAGGGAACGGGAGGGCCAACACCGGGGAGCTGTTTTTT.